This TCR beta chain originates from a study of shared clonotypes between healthy human individuals. J was trimmed by 5 bases and V by 6 bases; bases with no gene match: 4. From germline, CDR1 is MNHEY and CDR2 SMNVEV (reference sequence). There are 13 residues in the CDR3. Cells designated naive CD8 were CD45RO-negative and were positively selected for CCR7, with terminally differentiated effector memory CD45RA+ cells excluded. Healthy HIV-negative adults without recent acute infections or vaccinations served as donors. Every one of the donors was a Caucasian adult that lived in Nashville, Tennessee. An even split of each subset's genomic DNA across several immunoSEQ plates was performed. For sorted subsets, roughly 200 ng DNA per replicate equaled about 31,000 T cell genomes. Measured with immunoSEQ multiplex PCR; TCRdb has only the in-frame clones, and not every one. The sample holds roughly 2.1 million clones, roughly 91% seen once.

This clonotype originated in a man younger than 35 in good health. Some clones in this sample may be carry-over from other donors' samples. The chain recombines TRBV27 with TRBJ2-7, with 10 bases aligning to TRBD1. Specimen: naive CD8+ T cells from PBMCs. The DNA of the CDR3 is TGTGCCAGCAGGGGACAGGGGATAAACGAGCAGTACTTC. Its protein is CASRGQGINEQYF.